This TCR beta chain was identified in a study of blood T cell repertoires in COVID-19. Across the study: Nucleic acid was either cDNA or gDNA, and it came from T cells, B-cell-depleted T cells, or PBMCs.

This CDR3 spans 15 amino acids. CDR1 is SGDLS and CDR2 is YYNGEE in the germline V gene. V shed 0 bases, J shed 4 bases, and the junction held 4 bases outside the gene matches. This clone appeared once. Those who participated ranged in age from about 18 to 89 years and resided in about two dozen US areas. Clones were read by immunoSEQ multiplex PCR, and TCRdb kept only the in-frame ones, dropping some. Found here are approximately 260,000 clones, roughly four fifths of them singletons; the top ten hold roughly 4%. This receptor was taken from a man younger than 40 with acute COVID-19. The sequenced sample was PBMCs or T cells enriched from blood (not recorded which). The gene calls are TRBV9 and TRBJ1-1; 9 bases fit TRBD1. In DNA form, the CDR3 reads TGTGCCAGCAGCGTAGTTGGACAGGGGCCCACTGAAGCTTTCTTT. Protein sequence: CASSVVGQGPTEAFF.